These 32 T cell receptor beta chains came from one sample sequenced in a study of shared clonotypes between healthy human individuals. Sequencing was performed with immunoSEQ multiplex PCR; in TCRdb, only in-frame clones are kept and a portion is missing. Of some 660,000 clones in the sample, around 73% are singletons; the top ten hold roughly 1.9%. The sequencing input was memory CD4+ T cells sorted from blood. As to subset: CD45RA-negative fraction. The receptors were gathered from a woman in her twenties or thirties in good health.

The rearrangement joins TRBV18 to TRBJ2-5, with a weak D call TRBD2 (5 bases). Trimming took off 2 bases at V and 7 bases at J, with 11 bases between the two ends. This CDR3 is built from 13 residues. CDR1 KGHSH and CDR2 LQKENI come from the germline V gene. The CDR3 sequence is CASSPGLEGTQYF. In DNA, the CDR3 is TGTGCCAGCTCACCAGGCCTAGAGGGGACCCAGTACTTC.

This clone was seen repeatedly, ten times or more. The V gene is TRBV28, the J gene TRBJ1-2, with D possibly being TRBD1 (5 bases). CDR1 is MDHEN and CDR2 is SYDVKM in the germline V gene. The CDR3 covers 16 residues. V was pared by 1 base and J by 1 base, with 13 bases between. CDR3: CASSLFGGIDNYGYTF. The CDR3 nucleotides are TGTGCCAGCAGTTTATTCGGGGGAATTGATAACTATGGCTACACCTTC.

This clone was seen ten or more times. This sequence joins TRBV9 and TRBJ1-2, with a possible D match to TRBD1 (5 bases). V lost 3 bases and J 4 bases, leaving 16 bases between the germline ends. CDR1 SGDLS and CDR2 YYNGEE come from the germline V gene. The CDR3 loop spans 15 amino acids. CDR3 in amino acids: CASSEGGAQSYGYTF. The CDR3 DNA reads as TGTGCCAGCAGCGAGGGAGGGGCGCAGAGCTATGGCTACACCTTC.

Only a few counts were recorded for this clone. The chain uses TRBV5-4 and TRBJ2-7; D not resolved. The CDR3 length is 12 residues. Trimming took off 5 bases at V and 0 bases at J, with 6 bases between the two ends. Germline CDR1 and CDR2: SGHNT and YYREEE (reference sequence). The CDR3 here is CASSSPSYEQYF. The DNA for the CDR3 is TGTGCCAGCAGTAGTCCCTCCTACGAGCAGTACTTC.

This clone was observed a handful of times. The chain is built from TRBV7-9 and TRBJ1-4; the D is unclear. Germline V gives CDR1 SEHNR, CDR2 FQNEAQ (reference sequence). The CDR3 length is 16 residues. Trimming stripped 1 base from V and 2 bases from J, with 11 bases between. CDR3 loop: CASSLGTIGTNEKLFF. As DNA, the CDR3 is TGTGCCAGCAGCTTAGGGACTATTGGGACTAATGAAAAACTGTTTTTT.

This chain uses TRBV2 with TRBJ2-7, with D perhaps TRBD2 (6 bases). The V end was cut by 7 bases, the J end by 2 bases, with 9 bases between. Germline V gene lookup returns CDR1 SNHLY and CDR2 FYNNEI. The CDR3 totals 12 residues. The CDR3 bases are TGTGCCAGCAAGGAGGGACCCTACGAGCAGTACTTC. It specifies CASKEGPYEQYF.

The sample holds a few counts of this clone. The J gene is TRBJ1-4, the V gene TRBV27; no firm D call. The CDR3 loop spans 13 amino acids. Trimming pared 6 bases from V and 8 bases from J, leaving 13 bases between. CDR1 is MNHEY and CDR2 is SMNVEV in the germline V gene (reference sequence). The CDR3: CASRGPNLEKLFF. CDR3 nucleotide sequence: TGTGCCAGCAGAGGACCTAACCTCGAAAAACTGTTTTTT.

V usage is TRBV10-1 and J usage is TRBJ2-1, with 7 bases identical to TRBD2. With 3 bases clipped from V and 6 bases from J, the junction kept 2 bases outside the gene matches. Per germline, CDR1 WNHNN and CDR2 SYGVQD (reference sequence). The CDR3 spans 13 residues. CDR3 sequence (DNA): TGCGCCAGCAGTGAATGGACTAGCAATGAGCAGTTCTTC. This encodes CASSEWTSNEQFF.

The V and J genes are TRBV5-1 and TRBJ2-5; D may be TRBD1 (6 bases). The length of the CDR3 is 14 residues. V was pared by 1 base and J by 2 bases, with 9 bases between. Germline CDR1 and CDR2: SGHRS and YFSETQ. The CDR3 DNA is TGCGCCAGCAGCTTGACAGGGTTTCAAGAGACCCAGTACTTC. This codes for CASSLTGFQETQYF.

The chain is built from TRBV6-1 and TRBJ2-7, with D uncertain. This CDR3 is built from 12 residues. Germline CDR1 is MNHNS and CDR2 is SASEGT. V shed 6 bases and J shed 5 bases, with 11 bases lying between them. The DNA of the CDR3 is TGTGCCAGCAGCGTAACATGGGACGAGCAGTACTTC. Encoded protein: CASSVTWDEQYF.

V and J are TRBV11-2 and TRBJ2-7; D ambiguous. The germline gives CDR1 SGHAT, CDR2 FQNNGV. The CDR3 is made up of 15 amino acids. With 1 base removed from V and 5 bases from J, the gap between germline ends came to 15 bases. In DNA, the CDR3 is TGTGCCAGCAGCTTAGGATGGGGTCGATATGACGAGCAGTACTTC. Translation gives CASSLGWGRYDEQYF. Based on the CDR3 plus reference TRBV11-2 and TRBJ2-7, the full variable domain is EAGVAQSPRYKIIEKRQSVAFWCNPISGHATLYWYQQILGQGPKLLIQFQNNGVVDDSQLPKDRFSAERLKGVDSTLKIQPAKLEDSAVYLCASSLGWGRYDEQYFGPGTRLTVT.

The CDR3 spells CASSGQGAGTDTQYF. In DNA, the CDR3 is TGTGCCAGCAGCGGACAGGGAGCGGGAACAGATACGCAGTATTTT. The chain carries TRBV6-6 and TRBJ2-3; possible D gene TRBD1, 8 bases. The CDR3 is made up of 15 amino acids. V gave up 6 bases and J gave up 3 bases, with 16 bases separating them. CDR1 and CDR2 from the germline V gene are MNHNY and SVGAGI (reference sequence).

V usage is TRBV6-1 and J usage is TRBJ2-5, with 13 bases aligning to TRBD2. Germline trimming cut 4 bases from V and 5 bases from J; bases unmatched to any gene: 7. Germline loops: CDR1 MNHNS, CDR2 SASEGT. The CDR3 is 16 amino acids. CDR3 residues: CASSVGTSGKFETQYF. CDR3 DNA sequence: TGTGCCAGCAGTGTCGGGACTAGCGGGAAATTCGAGACCCAGTACTTC.

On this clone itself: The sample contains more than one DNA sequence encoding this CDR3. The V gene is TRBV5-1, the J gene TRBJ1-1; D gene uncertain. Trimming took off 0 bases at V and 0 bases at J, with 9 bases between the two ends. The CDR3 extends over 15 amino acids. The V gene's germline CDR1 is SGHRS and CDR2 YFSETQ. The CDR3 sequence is CASSLVPGLNTEAFF. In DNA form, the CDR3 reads TGCGCCAGCAGCTTGGTACCGGGTCTGAACACTGAAGCTTTCTTT. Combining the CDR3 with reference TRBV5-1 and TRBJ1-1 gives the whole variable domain KAGVTQTPRYLIKTRGQQVTLSCSPISGHRSVSWYQQTPGQGLQFLFEYFSETQRNKGNFPGRFSGRQFSNSRSEMNVSTLELGDSALYLCASSLVPGLNTEAFFGQGTRLTVV.

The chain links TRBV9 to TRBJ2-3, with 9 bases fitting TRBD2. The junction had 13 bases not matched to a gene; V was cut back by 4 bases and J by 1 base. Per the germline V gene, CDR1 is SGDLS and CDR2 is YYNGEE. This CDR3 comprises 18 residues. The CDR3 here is CASSSHPVGGRGTDTQYF. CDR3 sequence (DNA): TGTGCCAGCAGCTCCCACCCGGTAGGCGGGAGGGGCACAGATACGCAGTATTTT.

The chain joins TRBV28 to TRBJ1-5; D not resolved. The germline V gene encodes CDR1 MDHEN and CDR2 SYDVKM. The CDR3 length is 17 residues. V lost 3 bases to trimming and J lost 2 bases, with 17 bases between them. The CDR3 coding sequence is TGTGCCAGCAGTTTTTTTTTGGACCGAAAAGGCAATCAGCCCCAGCATTTT. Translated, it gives CASSFFLDRKGNQPQHF.

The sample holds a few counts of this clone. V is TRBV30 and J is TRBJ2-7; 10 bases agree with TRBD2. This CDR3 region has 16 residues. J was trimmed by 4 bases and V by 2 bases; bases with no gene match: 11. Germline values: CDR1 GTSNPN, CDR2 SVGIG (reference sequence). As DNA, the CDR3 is TGTGCCTGGAGTAGCCTAGCGGGAGAGGAGGGATACGAGCAGTACTTC. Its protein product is CAWSSLAGEEGYEQYF.

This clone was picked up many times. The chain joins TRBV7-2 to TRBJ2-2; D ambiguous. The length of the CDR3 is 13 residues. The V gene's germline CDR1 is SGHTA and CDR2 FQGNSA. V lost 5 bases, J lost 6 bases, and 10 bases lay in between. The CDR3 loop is CASSPIRSGELFF. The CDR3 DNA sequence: TGTGCCAGCAGCCCGATCCGGTCCGGGGAGCTGTTTTTT.

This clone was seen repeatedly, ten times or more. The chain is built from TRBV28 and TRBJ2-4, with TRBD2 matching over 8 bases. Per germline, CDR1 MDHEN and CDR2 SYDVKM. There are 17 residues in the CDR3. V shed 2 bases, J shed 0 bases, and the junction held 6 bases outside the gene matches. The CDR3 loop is CASSLLTRGGAKNIQYF. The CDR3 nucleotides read TGTGCCAGCAGTTTACTTACCCGGGGGGGAGCCAAAAACATTCAGTACTTC.

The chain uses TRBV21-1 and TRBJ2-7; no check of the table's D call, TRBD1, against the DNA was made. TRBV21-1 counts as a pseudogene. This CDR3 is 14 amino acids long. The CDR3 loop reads CASTPGHQPYEQYF. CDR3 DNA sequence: TGTGCCAGCACCCCCGGACACCAACCCTACGAGCAGTACTTC.

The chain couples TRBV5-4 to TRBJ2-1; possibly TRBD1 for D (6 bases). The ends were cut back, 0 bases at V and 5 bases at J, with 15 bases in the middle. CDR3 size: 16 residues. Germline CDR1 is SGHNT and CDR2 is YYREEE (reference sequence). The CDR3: CASSLGATQGDNEQFF. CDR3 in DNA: TGTGCCAGCAGCTTGGGCGCAACACAGGGTGACAATGAGCAGTTCTTC.

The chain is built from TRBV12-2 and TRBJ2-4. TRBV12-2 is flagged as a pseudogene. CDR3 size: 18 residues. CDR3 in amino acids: CASRPPDNLLRAKNIQYF. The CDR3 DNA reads TGTGCAAGTCGCCCTCCGGATAACCTTCTCAGAGCCAAAAACATTCAGTACTTC.

The CDR3, as DNA: TGCGCCAGCAGCTACTTAGCGGGAGAGGGAAATGAGCAGTTCTTC. Residues: CASSYLAGEGNEQFF. The chain links TRBV5-1 to TRBJ2-1, with 9 bases aligning to TRBD2. V shed 3 bases, J shed 7 bases, and the junction held 8 bases outside the gene matches. This CDR3 is built from 15 residues. Germline loops: CDR1 SGHRS, CDR2 YFSETQ.

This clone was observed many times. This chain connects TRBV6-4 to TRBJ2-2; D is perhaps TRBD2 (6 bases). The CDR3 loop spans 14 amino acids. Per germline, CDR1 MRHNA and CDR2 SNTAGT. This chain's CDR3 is CAAREVANTGELFF. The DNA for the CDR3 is TGTGCAGCGCGGGAAGTAGCGAACACCGGGGAGCTGTTTTTT.

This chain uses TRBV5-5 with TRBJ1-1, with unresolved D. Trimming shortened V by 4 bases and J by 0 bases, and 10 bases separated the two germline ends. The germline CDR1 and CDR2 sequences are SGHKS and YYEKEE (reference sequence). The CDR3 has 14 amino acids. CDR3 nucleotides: TGTGCCAGCAGCCCCCAGGCTATGAACACTGAAGCTTTCTTT. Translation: CASSPQAMNTEAFF.

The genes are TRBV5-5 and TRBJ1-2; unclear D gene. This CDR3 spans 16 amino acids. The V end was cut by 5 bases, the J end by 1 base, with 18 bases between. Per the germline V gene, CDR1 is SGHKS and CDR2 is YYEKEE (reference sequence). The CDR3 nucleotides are TGTGCCAGCAGGGTGACGGTTGGGGAGGTTAACTATGGCTACACCTTC. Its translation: CASRVTVGEVNYGYTF.

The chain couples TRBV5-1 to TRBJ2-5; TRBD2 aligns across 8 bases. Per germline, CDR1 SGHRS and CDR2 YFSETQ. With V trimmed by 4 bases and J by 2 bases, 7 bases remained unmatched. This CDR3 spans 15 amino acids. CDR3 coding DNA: TGCGCCAGCAGCCCACAGACTAGCGTGCAAGAGACCCAGTACTTC. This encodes CASSPQTSVQETQYF.

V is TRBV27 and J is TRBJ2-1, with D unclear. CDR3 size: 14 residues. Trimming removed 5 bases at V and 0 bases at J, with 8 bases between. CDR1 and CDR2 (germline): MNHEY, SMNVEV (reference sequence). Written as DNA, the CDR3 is TGTGCCAGCAGTAGGTCCAACTCCTACAATGAGCAGTTCTTC. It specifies CASSRSNSYNEQFF.

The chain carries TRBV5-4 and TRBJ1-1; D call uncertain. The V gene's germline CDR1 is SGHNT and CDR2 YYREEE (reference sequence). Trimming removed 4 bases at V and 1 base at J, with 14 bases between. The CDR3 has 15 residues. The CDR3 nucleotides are TGTGCCAGCAGCCCGCAGGCGTCTAGGAACACTGAAGCTTTCTTT. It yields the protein CASSPQASRNTEAFF.

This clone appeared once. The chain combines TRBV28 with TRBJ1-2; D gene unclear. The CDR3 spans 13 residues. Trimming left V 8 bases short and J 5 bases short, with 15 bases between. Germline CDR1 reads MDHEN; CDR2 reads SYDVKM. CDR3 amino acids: CASSAGAAYGYTF. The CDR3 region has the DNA TGTGCCAGCTCCGCGGGCGCGGCTTATGGCTACACCTTC.

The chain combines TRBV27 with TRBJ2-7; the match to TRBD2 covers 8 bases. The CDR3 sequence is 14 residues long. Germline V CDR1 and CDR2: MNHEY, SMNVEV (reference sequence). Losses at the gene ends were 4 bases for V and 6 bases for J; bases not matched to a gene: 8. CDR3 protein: CASSWGTSGSEQYF. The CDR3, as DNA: TGTGCCAGCAGTTGGGGGACTAGTGGATCCGAGCAGTACTTC.

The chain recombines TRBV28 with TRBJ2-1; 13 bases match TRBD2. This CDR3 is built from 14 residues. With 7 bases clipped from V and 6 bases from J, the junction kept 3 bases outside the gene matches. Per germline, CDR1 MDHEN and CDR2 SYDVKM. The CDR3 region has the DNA TGTGCCAGCACTACTAGCGGGAGGGGCAATGAGCAGTTCTTC. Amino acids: CASTTSGRGNEQFF.